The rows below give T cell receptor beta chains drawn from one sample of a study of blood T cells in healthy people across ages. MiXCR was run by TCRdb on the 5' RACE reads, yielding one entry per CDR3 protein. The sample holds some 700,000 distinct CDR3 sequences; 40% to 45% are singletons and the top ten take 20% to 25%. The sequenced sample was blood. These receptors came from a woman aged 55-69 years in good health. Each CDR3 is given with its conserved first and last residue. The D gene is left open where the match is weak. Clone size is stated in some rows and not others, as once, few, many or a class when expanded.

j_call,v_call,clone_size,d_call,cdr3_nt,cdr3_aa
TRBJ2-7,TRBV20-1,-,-,TGCAGTGCTAGGTACCTAGAGGTTAACAATGAGCAGTACTTC,CSARYLEVNNEQYF
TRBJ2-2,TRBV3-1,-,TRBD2,TGTGCCAGCAGCTCATCCAGCCTAGCGGGGACCGGGGAGCTGTTTTTT,CASSSSSLAGTGELFF
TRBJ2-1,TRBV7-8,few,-,TGTGCCAGCAGCTCAGGCACCCTAAGCGGGCACTACAATGAGCAGTTCTTC,CASSSGTLSGHYNEQFF
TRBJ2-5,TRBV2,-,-,TGTGCCAGCAGTGAAATACTCGGGGAGACCCAGTACTTC,CASSEILGETQYF
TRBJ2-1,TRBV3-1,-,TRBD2,TGTGCCAGCAGCCCCAGCGGGGAGCCCTACAATGAGCAGTTCTTC,CASSPSGEPYNEQFF
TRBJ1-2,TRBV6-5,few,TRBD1,TGTGCCAGCAGTTCCGTACAGGGGATCCCCCAGGCGGATGGCTACACCTTC,CASSSVQGIPQADGYTF
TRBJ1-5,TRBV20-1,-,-,TGCAGTGCTAGTCTAAGTAATAGCAATCAGCCCCAGCATTTT,CSASLSNSNQPQHF
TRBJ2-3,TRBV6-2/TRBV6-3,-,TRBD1,TGTGCCACCACGAAGGGGGCCTTGGTTGATACGCAGTATTTT,CATTKGALVDTQYF
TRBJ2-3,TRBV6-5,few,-,TGTGCCAGCAGTTACAACGGGCGAAGCACAGATACGCAGTATTTT,CASSYNGRSTDTQYF
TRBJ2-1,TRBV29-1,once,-,TGCAGCGTTGAAGGGCGGAACTACAATGAGCAGTTCTTC,CSVEGRNYNEQFF
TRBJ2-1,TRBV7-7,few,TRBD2,TGTGCTAGCAGCCCGGAAGGGGGACTAGCGGGAGCGTGGGCCTACAATGAGCAGTTCTTC,CASSPEGGLAGAWAYNEQFF
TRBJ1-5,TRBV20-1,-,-,TGCAGTGCTAGAGATGGGTCAGGGGCAGTCGGCAATCAGCCCCAGCATTTT,CSARDGSGAVGNQPQHF
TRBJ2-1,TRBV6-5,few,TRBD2,TGTGCCAGCAGTTACTCCGCGGGGGGGCTAAAGGGTGAGCAGTTCTTC,CASSYSAGGLKGEQFF
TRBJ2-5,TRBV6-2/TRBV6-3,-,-,TGTGCCAGCAGTTACGGGGCAGGGGATGAGGAGACCCAGTACTTC,CASSYGAGDEETQYF
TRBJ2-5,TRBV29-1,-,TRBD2,TGCAGCGTTGATCTGGGGGGGAGGGAGCAGTACTTC,CSVDLGGREQYF
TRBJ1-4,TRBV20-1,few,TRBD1,TGCAGTGCTAGAGTGATCGGGACAGGGCCTGAAAAACTGTTTTTT,CSARVIGTGPEKLFF
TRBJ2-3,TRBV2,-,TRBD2,TGTGCCAGTAATTCGGGAGGGCTCGGCACAGATACGCAGTATTTT,CASNSGGLGTDTQYF
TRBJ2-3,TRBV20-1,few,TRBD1,TGCAGTGCTAGTTGGACAGGGGGCGGGGATACGCAGTATTTT,CSASWTGGGDTQYF
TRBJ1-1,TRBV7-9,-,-,TGTGCCAGCAGCCCCCAAGTGGTGAACACTGAAGCTTTCTTT,CASSPQVVNTEAFF
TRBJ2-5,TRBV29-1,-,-,TGCAGCGTTGATTACGGAACGCAAGAGACCCAGTACTTC,CSVDYGTQETQYF
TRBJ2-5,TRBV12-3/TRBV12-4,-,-,TGTGCCAGCAGAACGGAGGGGGGGAACCACAATGAGCAGTACTTC,CASRTEGGNHNEQYF
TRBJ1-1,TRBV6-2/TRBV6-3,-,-,TGTGCCAGCAGTTACCCCAGACAGCTTAACACTGAAGCTTTCTTT,CASSYPRQLNTEAFF
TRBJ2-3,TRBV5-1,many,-,TGCGCCAGCAGTCGTCTGGGAGATACGCAGTATTTT,CASSRLGDTQYF
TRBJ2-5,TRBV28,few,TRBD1,TGTGCCAGCAGTTTTAGGGTGGAACAGGGGCCCGTTGCCCAGTACTTC,CASSFRVEQGPVAQYF
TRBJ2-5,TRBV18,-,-,TGTGCCAGCTCACTGGCGACACCTATTGACAATGAGCAGTACTTC,CASSLATPIDNEQYF
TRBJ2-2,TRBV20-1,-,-,TGCAGTGCTAGATGGGGAGACACCGGGGAGCTGTTTTTT,CSARWGDTGELFF